The 11 T cell receptor beta chains in this list originate from one sample, sequenced in a study of cytomegalovirus exposure and HLA in healthy donors. The primer mix had 60 Vbeta and 13 Jbeta primers. Produced via immunoSEQ multiplex PCR; TCRdb's table is partial and in-frame only. The top ten hold 3.8% of the sample, which has 200,000 to 250,000 clones, approximately 82% seen once. Specimen: PBMCs. These receptors all stem from a male donor in good health and CMV-seronegative.

The V call is TRBV5-4, the J call TRBJ2-7, with D maybe TRBD1 (6 bases). The CDR3 is 14 amino acids. The germline V gene has CDR1 SGHNT and CDR2 YYREEE (reference sequence). The V gene lost 4 bases and the J gene lost 2 bases, with 13 bases spanning the gap. CDR3 sequence: CASSARDKAYEQYF. CDR3 DNA: TGTGCCAGCAGCGCCCGGGACAAAGCCTACGAGCAGTACTTC.

This clone was counted between two and nine times. This chain joins TRBV5-4 and TRBJ2-3; no clear D. The V and J ends lost 0 bases and 2 bases respectively, with 7 bases between them. The CDR3 has 14 residues. Germline V CDR1 and CDR2: SGHNT, YYREEE (reference sequence). The DNA of the CDR3 is TGTGCCAGCAGCTTGGACTCTTACACAGATACGCAGTATTTT. Amino acid sequence: CASSLDSYTDTQYF.

This chain uses TRBV4-1 with TRBJ2-3; the match to TRBD2 covers 12 bases. The V gene end was trimmed by 1 base and the J gene end by 12 bases; junction bases not matched to a gene: 8. Germline values: CDR1 MGHRA, CDR2 YSYEKL. The CDR3 contains 15 residues. The DNA for the CDR3 is TGCGCCAGCAGCCAAGTCCCCTGGACTAGCGGGACCCAGTATTTT. Its translation: CASSQVPWTSGTQYF.

The chain links TRBV28 to TRBJ1-3, with TRBD1 as a possible D gene (5 bases). Germline values: CDR1 MDHEN, CDR2 SYDVKM. V lost 5 bases to trimming and J lost 7 bases, with 12 bases between them. The CDR3 is 13 residues long. Here the CDR3 DNA reads TGTGCCAGCAGTGCACAGGTCCGGAACACCATATATTTT. Amino acids: CASSAQVRNTIYF.

This clone was recorded only once. The rearrangement uses TRBV6-5 and TRBJ1-1; TRBD1 agrees at 7 bases. The germline CDR1 and CDR2 sequences are MNHEY and SVGAGI. The CDR3 loop spans 13 amino acids. The V segment lost 5 bases and the J segment 8 bases; nucleotides outside the gene matches: 8. The CDR3 sequence: CASSGVRQGEAFF. CDR3 sequence (DNA): TGTGCCAGCAGTGGTGTGCGACAGGGAGAAGCTTTCTTT.

The chain has TRBV6-6 and TRBJ2-5; possible D gene TRBD1, 7 bases. The CDR3 loop spans 14 amino acids. Trimming removed 2 bases at V and 4 bases at J, with 11 bases between. The germline V gene has CDR1 MNHNY and CDR2 SVGAGI (reference sequence). CDR3 bases: TGTGCCAGCAGTTACCGGCAGGGGGGAGAGACCCAGTACTTC. The encoded protein is CASSYRQGGETQYF.

The chain combines TRBV5-1 with TRBJ2-5; tentative D call: TRBD2 (7 bases). Trimming left V 3 bases short and J 1 base short, with 10 bases between. From germline, CDR1 is SGHRS and CDR2 YFSETQ. This CDR3 comprises 14 residues. CDR3 sequence reads: CASSWAGAQETQYF. The CDR3 DNA is TGCGCCAGCAGCTGGGCGGGGGCCCAAGAGACCCAGTACTTC.

The chain has TRBV28 and TRBJ1-1, with TRBD1 as a possible D gene (5 bases). V lost 6 bases to trimming and J lost 4 bases, with 15 bases between them. This CDR3 has 14 residues. The germline V gene has CDR1 MDHEN and CDR2 SYDVKM. The CDR3 region is CASSFQGRATEAFF. Written as DNA, the CDR3 is TGTGCCAGCAGCTTCCAGGGCCGGGCCACTGAAGCTTTCTTT.

In DNA, the CDR3 is TGTGCCAGCAGTTCCCTCCTAGGTCCTCGGTACGAGCAGTACTTC. Encoded protein: CASSSLLGPRYEQYF. V is TRBV5-5 and J is TRBJ2-7; no definite D call. The CDR3 is 15 amino acids. Trimming took 5 bases from V and 4 from J, leaving 19 bases between them. CDR1 is SGHKS and CDR2 is YYEKEE in the germline V gene (reference sequence).

V is TRBV5-1 and J is TRBJ2-7, with TRBD2 matching over 9 bases. The junction had 16 bases not matched to a gene; V was cut back by 3 bases and J by 6 bases. The V gene's germline CDR1 is SGHRS and CDR2 YFSETQ. The CDR3 loop spans 17 amino acids. This chain's CDR3 is CASSSRGLAGVLGEQYF. The CDR3 nucleotides read TGCGCCAGCAGCTCACGCGGGTTAGCGGGAGTATTAGGCGAGCAGTACTTC.

The chain has TRBV18 and TRBJ1-2, with 7 bases identical to TRBD1. CDR1 is KGHSH, CDR2 LQKENI, per germline. The V and J ends lost 3 bases and 0 bases, in that order; junction bases with no gene match: 16. CDR3 size: 19 residues. The CDR3 here is CASSPMTGQLSSANYGYTF. The CDR3 bases are TGTGCCAGCTCACCCATGACGGGACAGCTATCCTCAGCTAACTATGGCTACACCTTC. The whole variable domain, remainder taken from reference TRBV18 and TRBJ1-2, is NAGVMQNPRHLVRRRGQEARLRCSPMKGHSHVYWYRQLPEEGLKFMVYLQKENIIDESGMPKERFSAEFPKEGPSILRIQQVVRGDSAAYFCASSPMTGQLSSANYGYTFGSGTRLTVV.